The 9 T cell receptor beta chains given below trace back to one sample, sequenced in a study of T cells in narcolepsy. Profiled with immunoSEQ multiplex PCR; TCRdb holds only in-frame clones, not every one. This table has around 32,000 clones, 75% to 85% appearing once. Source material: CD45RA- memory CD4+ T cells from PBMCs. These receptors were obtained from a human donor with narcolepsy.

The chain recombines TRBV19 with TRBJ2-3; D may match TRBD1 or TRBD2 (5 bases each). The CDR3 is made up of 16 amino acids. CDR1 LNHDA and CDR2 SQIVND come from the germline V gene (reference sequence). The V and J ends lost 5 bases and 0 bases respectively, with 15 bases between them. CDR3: CASSVLGTASTDTQYF. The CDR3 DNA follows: TGTGCCAGTAGTGTACTCGGGACGGCTAGCACAGATACGCAGTATTTT.

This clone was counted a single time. The CDR3 DNA reads TGCAGCGTTGAGCCGACAGGGGGGATCACTGAAGCTTTCTTT. Residues: CSVEPTGGITEAFF. The chain is built from TRBV29-1 and TRBJ1-1, with TRBD1 matching 9 bases. Germline V gene data show CDR1 as SQVTM and CDR2 as ANQGSEA. This CDR3 comprises 14 residues. V shed 3 bases and J 4 bases; nucleotides not matched to a gene: 6.

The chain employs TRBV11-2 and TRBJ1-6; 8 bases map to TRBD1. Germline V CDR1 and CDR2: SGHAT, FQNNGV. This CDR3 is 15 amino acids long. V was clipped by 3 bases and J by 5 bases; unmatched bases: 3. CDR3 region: CASSFETGDNSPLHF. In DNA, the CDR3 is TGTGCCAGCAGCTTTGAGACAGGGGATAATTCACCCCTCCACTTT.

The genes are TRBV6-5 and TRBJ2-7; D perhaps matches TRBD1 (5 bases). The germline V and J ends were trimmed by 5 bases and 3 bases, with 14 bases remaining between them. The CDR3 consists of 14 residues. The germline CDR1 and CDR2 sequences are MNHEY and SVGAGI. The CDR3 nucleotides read TGTGCCAGCAGTGCCAGGGCGCGCCTCTACGAGCAGTACTTC. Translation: CASSARARLYEQYF.

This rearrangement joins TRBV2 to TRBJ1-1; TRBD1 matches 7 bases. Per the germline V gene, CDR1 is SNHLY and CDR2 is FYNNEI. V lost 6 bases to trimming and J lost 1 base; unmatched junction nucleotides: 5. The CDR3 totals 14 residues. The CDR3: CASSPQGKNTEAFF. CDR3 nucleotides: TGTGCCAGCAGCCCACAGGGGAAGAACACTGAAGCTTTCTTT.

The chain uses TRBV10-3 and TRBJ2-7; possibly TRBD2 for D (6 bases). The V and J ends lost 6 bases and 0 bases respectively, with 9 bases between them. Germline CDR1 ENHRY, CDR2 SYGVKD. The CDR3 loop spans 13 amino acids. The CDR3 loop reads CAIRLSGSYEQYF. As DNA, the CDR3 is TGTGCCATCAGGCTTAGCGGCTCCTACGAGCAGTACTTC.

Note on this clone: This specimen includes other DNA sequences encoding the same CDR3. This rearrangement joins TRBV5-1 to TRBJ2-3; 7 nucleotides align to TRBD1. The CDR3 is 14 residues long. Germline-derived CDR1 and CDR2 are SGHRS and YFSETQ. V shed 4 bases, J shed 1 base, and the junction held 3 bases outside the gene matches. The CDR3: CASSPGQGTDTQYF. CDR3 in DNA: TGCGCCAGCAGCCCAGGACAGGGCACAGATACGCAGTATTTT. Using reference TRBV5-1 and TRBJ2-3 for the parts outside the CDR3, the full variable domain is KAGVTQTPRYLIKTRGQQVTLSCSPISGHRSVSWYQQTPGQGLQFLFEYFSETQRNKGNFPGRFSGRQFSNSRSEMNVSTLELGDSALYLCASSPGQGTDTQYFGPGTRLTVL.

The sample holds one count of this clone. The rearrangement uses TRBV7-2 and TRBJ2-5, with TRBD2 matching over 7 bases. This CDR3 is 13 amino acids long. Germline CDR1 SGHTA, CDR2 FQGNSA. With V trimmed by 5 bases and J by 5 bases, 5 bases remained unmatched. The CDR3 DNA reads TGTGCCAGCAGCCTCCTGGGGGGGGAGACCCAGTACTTC. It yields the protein CASSLLGGETQYF.

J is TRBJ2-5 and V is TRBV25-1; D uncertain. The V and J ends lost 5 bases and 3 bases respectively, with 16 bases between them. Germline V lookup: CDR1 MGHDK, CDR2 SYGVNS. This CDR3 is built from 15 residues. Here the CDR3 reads CASSRRVPREETQYF. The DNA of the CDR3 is TGTGCCAGCAGTAGACGAGTTCCGCGTGAAGAGACCCAGTACTTC. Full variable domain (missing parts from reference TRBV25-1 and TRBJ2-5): EADIYQTPRYLVIGTGKKITLECSQTMGHDKMYWYQQDPGMELHLIHYSYGVNSTEKGDLSSESTVSRIRTEHFPLTLESARPSHTSQYLCASSRRVPREETQYFGPGTRLLVL.